Listed below are T cell receptor beta chains from one sample, sequenced in a study of cytotoxic CD8 clonotypes in ibrutinib-treated CLL. The table came from immunoSEQ multiplex PCR; TCRdb's copy has only in-frame clones and leaves some out. The table includes about 250,000 clones, 60% to 75% detected once. The sample was PBMCs, taken after 24 months of ibrutinib treatment. The receptors were gathered from a human donor with chronic lymphocytic leukemia. Each CDR3 is given with its conserved first and last residue. Fields, in order: D gene, J gene, clone size, V gene, CDR3 DNA, CDR3 protein. The D gene is left open where the match is weak. A clone size is listed for some rows: how often the clone was seen (once, few, many), or a class if it is expanded.

NA TRBJ2-7 NA TRBV4-2 TGTGCCAGCAGCCCCCTGAGCTCCTACGAGCAGTACTTC CASSPLSSYEQYF
NA TRBJ2-3 NA TRBV18 TGTGCCAGCTCACCACCGGACTCCTACACAGATACGCAGTATTTT CASSPPDSYTDTQYF
NA TRBJ2-1 NA TRBV4-3 TGCGCCAGCAGCCAAGATCCCGCCGGGACTCCCGATGGGCAGTTCTTC CASSQDPAGTPDGQFF
TRBD2 TRBJ2-1 NA TRBV9 TGTGCCAGCACCGGCTATCCGGGACTAGCGGGAACTGAGCAGTTCTTC CASTGYPGLAGTEQFF
TRBD1 TRBJ2-2 NA TRBV9 TGTGCCAGCAGCGTAGTAGGACAGGGGGCAACCGGGGAGCTGTTTTTT CASSVVGQGATGELFF
TRBD1 TRBJ1-5 NA TRBV27 TGTGCCAGCAGTTTATTTTCAGGGGGATATCAGCCCCAGCATTTT CASSLFSGGYQPQHF
TRBD1 TRBJ2-4 NA TRBV10-3 TGTGCCATCAGTGAACAAGGACAGGGTGAAAACATTCAGTACTTC CAISEQGQGENIQYF
TRBD1 TRBJ2-7 few TRBV25-1 TGTGCCAGCAGTGAATACGGACAGGGAACCTACGAGCAGTACTTC CASSEYGQGTYEQYF
TRBD1 TRBJ2-3 NA TRBV5-1 TGCGCCAGCAGCTTGGATACAGGGGGCACAGATACGCAGTATTTT CASSLDTGGTDTQYF
TRBD2 TRBJ2-1 NA TRBV6-5 TGTGCCAGCAGTCCGACGGGGACTAGCATCGATGAGCAGTTCTTC CASSPTGTSIDEQFF
NA TRBJ1-1 once TRBV6-5 TGTGCCAGCAGTCAGAGATTAAACACTGAAGCTTTCTTT CASSQRLNTEAFF
TRBD1 TRBJ2-7 NA TRBV5-1 TGCGCCAGCAGCTTGAGACAGGGTCTCGACGAGCAGTACTTC CASSLRQGLDEQYF
NA TRBJ2-2 NA TRBV7-3 TGTGCCAGCAGCCCGTCGGGGGGCAGCACCGGGGAGCTGTTTTTT CASSPSGGSTGELFF
NA TRBJ1-5 few TRBV7-3 TGTGCCAGCAGTCCACGGGGGGGCGAGTGGAGTCAGCCCCAGCATTTT CASSPRGGEWSQPQHF
TRBD1 TRBJ1-1 NA TRBV29-1 TGCAGCGCGAACACAGGGGGCTATACTGAAGCTTTCTTT CSANTGGYTEAFF
NA TRBJ2-7 NA TRBV2 TGTGCCAGCAGTCGGGGGGCCCTACCCCCTGAGGAGCAGTACTTC CASSRGALPPEEQYF
NA TRBJ2-4 NA TRBV20-1 TGCAGTGCTAGACAGGGAAACATTCAGTACTTC CSARQGNIQYF
NA TRBJ2-7 NA TRBV30 TGTGCCTGGGGAGGGGCGGGCTACGAGCAGTACTTC CAWGGAGYEQYF
NA TRBJ2-7 NA TRBV27 TGTGCCAGCAGTCCCCGAGGGGGGCCGGCCCACGAGCAGTACTTC CASSPRGGPAHEQYF
TRBD1 TRBJ2-1 NA TRBV28 TGTGCCAGCAGACTACTAACAGGGGCCCCCAACAATGAGCAGTTCTTC CASRLLTGAPNNEQFF